This T cell receptor beta chain was sequenced for a study of cytomegalovirus exposure and HLA in healthy donors. Deletions cut 1 base from V and 8 bases from J, with 14 bases between. The CDR3 covers 14 residues. From germline, CDR1 is SNHLY and CDR2 FYNNEI. Participants comprised healthy donors of bone marrow. The PCR had 60 Vbeta and 13 Jbeta primers. Here immunoSEQ multiplex PCR was the method, and the copy in TCRdb shows in-frame clones only, minus some. The sample records some 120,000 clones, roughly 73% being singletons. The sample holds one count of this clone. This receptor was taken from a man in his sixties in good health and CMV-seropositive. Sequencing input: PBMCs. The rearrangement joins TRBV2 to TRBJ1-2; D perhaps matches TRBD1 (6 bases). CDR3 sequence: CASSEVLRDTGYTF. DNA for the CDR3: TGTGCCAGCAGTGAAGTGCTTCGGGACACAGGCTACACCTTC.